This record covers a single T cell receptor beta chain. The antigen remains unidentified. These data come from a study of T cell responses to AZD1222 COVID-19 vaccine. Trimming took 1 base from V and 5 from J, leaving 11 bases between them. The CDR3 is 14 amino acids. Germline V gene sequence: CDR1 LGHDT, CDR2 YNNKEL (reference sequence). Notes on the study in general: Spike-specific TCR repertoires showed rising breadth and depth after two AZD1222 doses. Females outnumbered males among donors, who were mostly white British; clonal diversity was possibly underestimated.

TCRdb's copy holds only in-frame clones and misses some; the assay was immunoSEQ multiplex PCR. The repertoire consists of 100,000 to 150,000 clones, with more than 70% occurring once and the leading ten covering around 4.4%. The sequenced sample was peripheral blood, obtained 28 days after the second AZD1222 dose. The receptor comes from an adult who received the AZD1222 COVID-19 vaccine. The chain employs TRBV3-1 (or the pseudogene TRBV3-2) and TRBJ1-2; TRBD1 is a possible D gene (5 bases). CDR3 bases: TGTGCCAGCAGCCAAGGTCGGGGCTCGTATGGCTACACCTTC. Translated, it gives CASSQGRGSYGYTF.